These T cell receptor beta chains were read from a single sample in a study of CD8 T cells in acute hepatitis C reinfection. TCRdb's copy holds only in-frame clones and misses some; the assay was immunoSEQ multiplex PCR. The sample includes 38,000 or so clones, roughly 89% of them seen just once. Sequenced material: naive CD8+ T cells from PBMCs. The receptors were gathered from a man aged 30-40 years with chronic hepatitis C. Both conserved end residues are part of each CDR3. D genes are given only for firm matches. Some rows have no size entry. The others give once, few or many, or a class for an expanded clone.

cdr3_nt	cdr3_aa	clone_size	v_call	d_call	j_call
TGTGCCAGCAGCTTAGGCGGTTATGAGCAGTTCTTC	CASSLGGYEQFF	few	TRBV7-9	-	TRBJ2-1
TGTGCCAGCAGTCCTCAGACAAGTACGAGCCCGCAGTACTTC	CASSPQTSTSPQYF	once	TRBV27	-	TRBJ2-7
TGTGCCAGCAGCCCATTCGACAGGGGCGGCAATCAGCCCCAGCATTTT	CASSPFDRGGNQPQHF	-	TRBV5-4	TRBD1	TRBJ1-5
TGCGCCAGCAGCGAGGGAGAATTGGGGACCTACGAGCAGTACTTC	CASSEGELGTYEQYF	few	TRBV4-1	-	TRBJ2-7
TGCGCCAGCAGTGACCGGGAGGATGGCTACACCTTC	CASSDREDGYTF	few	TRBV10-2	-	TRBJ1-2
TGTGCCAGTAGTACCCCCGCCTCGGGGGGCTTTGAGCAGTTCTTC	CASSTPASGGFEQFF	-	TRBV19	-	TRBJ2-1
TGCGCCAGCAGCCAAGAGTCAGGGGGCCCAGATACGCAGTATTTT	CASSQESGGPDTQYF	-	TRBV4-3	TRBD1	TRBJ2-3
TGCGCCAGCAGCTTGGGAGGGGGGACCTACGAGCAGTACTTC	CASSLGGGTYEQYF	once	TRBV5-1	-	TRBJ2-7
TGTGCCAGCAGTTACTACGGGGGCTGGGAGACCCAGTACTTC	CASSYYGGWETQYF	-	TRBV6-5	-	TRBJ2-5
TGTGCCAGCAGCGTAGCTTCCGGGGAGGGCACTGAAGCTTTCTTT	CASSVASGEGTEAFF	-	TRBV9	-	TRBJ1-1
TGTGCCAGTAGTTCAAGTACCCCCTACGAGCAGTACTTC	CASSSSTPYEQYF	-	TRBV19	-	TRBJ2-7
TGTGCCAGCAGCTTAAAACGGGGGGGCTTCTACAATGAGCAGTTCTTC	CASSLKRGGFYNEQFF	once	TRBV7-8	TRBD2	TRBJ2-1
TGTGCCAGCAGCCCACTAGCGGGAGAACAGTTCTTC	CASSPLAGEQFF	once	TRBV6-5	TRBD2	TRBJ2-1
TGTGCCAGCAGTTACGGGCGGGAGGCCCTCACCGGGGAGCTGTTTTTT	CASSYGREALTGELFF	-	TRBV6-5	TRBD2	TRBJ2-2
TGCGCCAGCAGCCAAGAAGTGTGGCCCTACTCCTACGAGCAGTACTTC	CASSQEVWPYSYEQYF	-	TRBV4-1	-	TRBJ2-7
TGTGCCAGCAGTTCCGGGGCCAGATACGAGCAGTACTTC	CASSSGARYEQYF	-	TRBV27	-	TRBJ2-7
TGTGCTAGTGGTTCGACCAGCCTCTTCACTGAAGCTTTCTTT	CASGSTSLFTEAFF	-	TRBV12-5	-	TRBJ1-1
TGTGCCAGTAGCGGGGGGAACACTGAAGCTTTCTTT	CASSGGNTEAFF	-	TRBV19	-	TRBJ1-1
TGTGCCAGCAGCCTGGGGGGGACGGTTTACAATGAGCAGTTCTTC	CASSLGGTVYNEQFF	-	TRBV11-2	TRBD2	TRBJ2-1
TGTGCCAGCAGTTCGGCGGGGCCGTACAATGAGCAGTTCTTC	CASSSAGPYNEQFF	-	TRBV27	-	TRBJ2-1
TGTGCCAGCAGCCAGGGACTAGCGGGACTCGGGGAGACCCAGTACTTC	CASSQGLAGLGETQYF	-	TRBV11-2	TRBD2	TRBJ2-5
TGTGCCAGCAGCCCCCTAGGGGGGGGGAATGAGCAGTTCTTC	CASSPLGGGNEQFF	-	TRBV7-6	-	TRBJ2-1
TGTGCCAGCAGCTCGTGGAACACTGAAGCTTTCTTT	CASSSWNTEAFF	-	TRBV9	-	TRBJ1-1
TGCAGTGCTGGCACAGATACGCAGTATTTT	CSAGTDTQYF	-	TRBV20-1	-	TRBJ2-3
TGTGCCAGCAGCCCCTCCACGGCGGGGGTCGGGTATGGCTACACCTTC	CASSPSTAGVGYGYTF	-	TRBV11-2	-	TRBJ1-2
TGTGCCAGCAGCTTCACGAACCGGTGGACTGAAGCTTTCTTT	CASSFTNRWTEAFF	few	TRBV14	-	TRBJ1-1
TGTGCCAGCAGCTTAGGTATGGCGATACCCTACGAGCAGTACTTC	CASSLGMAIPYEQYF	-	TRBV7-2	-	TRBJ2-7
TGTGCCAGCAGGCTCCTCGGGGGGGCAGATGAGCAGTTCTTC	CASRLLGGADEQFF	-	TRBV7-8	TRBD2	TRBJ2-1
TGTGCCAGTAGTATAGGAATAGGACCGATCACCCAAGAGACCCAGTACTTC	CASSIGIGPITQETQYF	-	TRBV19	-	TRBJ2-5
TGTGCCAGCAGCTCGGACAGGGGGGGTGAAAAACTGTTTTTT	CASSSDRGGEKLFF	once	TRBV7-6	TRBD1	TRBJ1-4
TGTGCCAGTAGTATAAACGCTAAGTGGACTGAAGCTTTCTTT	CASSINAKWTEAFF	-	TRBV19	-	TRBJ1-1
TGTGCCAGTAGCCAGTATCGGGGACACTCAAGCTCCTACGAGCAGTACTTC	CASSQYRGHSSSYEQYF	once	TRBV19	-	TRBJ2-7
TGTGCCAGCAGCTTAGCGCGGGCGACAGGGGGCAACTATGGCTACACCTTC	CASSLARATGGNYGYTF	-	TRBV7-9	TRBD1	TRBJ1-2
TGTGCCAGCAGCTTAGATATAGCCCAGTACCAAGAGACCCAGTACTTC	CASSLDIAQYQETQYF	-	TRBV7-9	-	TRBJ2-5
TGTGCCAGCAGCTGGGGGACAGGGGAAACCTATGGCTACACCTTC	CASSWGTGETYGYTF	-	TRBV7-9	TRBD1	TRBJ1-2
TGTGCCAGTAGTATCGACTTCTCCTACGAGCAGTACTTC	CASSIDFSYEQYF	-	TRBV19	-	TRBJ2-7
TGTGCCAGCTTGGACAGGCTGAACACCGGGGAGCTGTTTTTT	CASLDRLNTGELFF	-	TRBV28	TRBD1	TRBJ2-2
TGTGCCAGCACCACCAAACCAGGGTTTCGAGAGACCCAGTACTTC	CASTTKPGFRETQYF	-	TRBV7-6	-	TRBJ2-5
TGTGCCGGATGGACTAGCAATGAGCAGTTCTTC	CAGWTSNEQFF	-	TRBV7-9	TRBD2	TRBJ2-1
TGTGCCAGCAGTACGTCATACAGGCTCTCCGGGGAGCTGTTTTTT	CASSTSYRLSGELFF	-	TRBV25-1	-	TRBJ2-2
TGCAGCGTTGCCTACCGACAGGGCATGTGGGAGCAGTACTTC	CSVAYRQGMWEQYF	-	TRBV29-1	TRBD1	TRBJ2-7
TGTGCCAGCAGCCACCGGGTTGGGGAGAATGAAAAACTGTTTTTT	CASSHRVGENEKLFF	-	TRBV16	-	TRBJ1-4
TGCGCCAGCAGCCAAGTTGCAGGGGGCAATCAGCCCCAGCATTTT	CASSQVAGGNQPQHF	-	TRBV4-3	-	TRBJ1-5
TGCGCCAGCAGCCAAGACTTATTTTCTGGAGACTACGAGCAGTACTTC	CASSQDLFSGDYEQYF	-	TRBV4-1	-	TRBJ2-7
TGTGCCAGCAGTTATAGCACCGGGGAGCTGTTTTTT	CASSYSTGELFF	once	TRBV4-2	-	TRBJ2-2
TGTGCCAGCAGCTTAGGATCTGGGGAGCTGTTTTTT	CASSLGSGELFF	-	TRBV7-6	-	TRBJ2-2
TGCGCCAGCAGCCAAGGGATACAGGGGCTCGGCATTGGCTACACCTTC	CASSQGIQGLGIGYTF	-	TRBV4-1	TRBD1	TRBJ1-2
TGCGCCAGCAGCCAGGGGACTAACAACTACAATGAGCAGTTCTTC	CASSQGTNNYNEQFF	-	TRBV4-1	TRBD2	TRBJ2-1
TGTGCCAGCAGTTCGACCGGAACTTATGGCTACACCTTC	CASSSTGTYGYTF	-	TRBV28	-	TRBJ1-2
TGCGCCAGCAGTTCTGGACAGGGAGGAGAGACCCAGTACTTC	CASSSGQGGETQYF	-	TRBV5-1	TRBD1	TRBJ2-5
TGCGCCAGCAGCCAAGGGATAGGGGGCGAGCAGTACTTC	CASSQGIGGEQYF	-	TRBV4-3	-	TRBJ2-7
TGTGCCAGCCCACGCACGGGGATCCCGTTGGGGCCCCAGCATTTT	CASPRTGIPLGPQHF	-	TRBV27	-	TRBJ1-5
TGTGCCAGTAGACAGGTCGACAATCAGCCCCAGCATTTT	CASRQVDNQPQHF	once	TRBV6-5	-	TRBJ1-5
TGTGCCAGCAGTGAATCCCCCCTCGAGCAGTACTTC	CASSESPLEQYF	-	TRBV25-1	-	TRBJ2-7
TGTGCCAGCAGCGTAGGATCAGGACTAGCGGACGAAGAGACCCAGTACTTC	CASSVGSGLADEETQYF	-	TRBV9	TRBD2	TRBJ2-5
TGTGCCAGCAGCAAGGACAGCATCTATGGCTACACCTTC	CASSKDSIYGYTF	-	TRBV9	-	TRBJ1-2
TGTGCCAGCAGCTTATTTCACGGAACTAACACAGATACGCAGTATTTT	CASSLFHGTNTDTQYF	-	TRBV7-8	-	TRBJ2-3
TGTGCCAGCAGTTCCCAGGGACTAGCGGGCACAGATACGCAGTATTTT	CASSSQGLAGTDTQYF	-	TRBV6-6	TRBD2	TRBJ2-3
TGTGCCAGTAGCTACTCGGGACTAGCGGGGGATGGTGAGCAGTTCTTC	CASSYSGLAGDGEQFF	once	TRBV19	TRBD2	TRBJ2-1